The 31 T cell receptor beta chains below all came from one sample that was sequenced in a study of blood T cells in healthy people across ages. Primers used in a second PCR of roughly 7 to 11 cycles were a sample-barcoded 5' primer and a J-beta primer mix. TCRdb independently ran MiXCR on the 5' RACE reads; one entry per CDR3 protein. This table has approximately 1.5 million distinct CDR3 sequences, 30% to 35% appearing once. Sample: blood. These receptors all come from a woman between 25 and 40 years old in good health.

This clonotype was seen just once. The CDR3 DNA reads TGCGCCAGCAGCCTGACAGGGTCCAGCGGGAAATACACAGATACGCAGTATTTT. Translating it yields CASSLTGSSGKYTDTQYF. J is TRBJ2-3 and V is TRBV5-1; TRBD1 or TRBD2 may be the D gene (7 bases each). CDR3 size: 18 residues. Germline CDR1 SGHRS, CDR2 YFSETQ. Trimming took 4 bases from V and 2 from J, leaving 23 bases between them.

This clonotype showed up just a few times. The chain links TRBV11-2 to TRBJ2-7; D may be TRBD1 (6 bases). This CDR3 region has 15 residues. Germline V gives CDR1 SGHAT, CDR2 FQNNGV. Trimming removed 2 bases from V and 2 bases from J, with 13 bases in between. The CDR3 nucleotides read TGTGCCAGCAGCTTAACCCAGACAGGACCCTACGAGCAGTACTTC. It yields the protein CASSLTQTGPYEQYF.

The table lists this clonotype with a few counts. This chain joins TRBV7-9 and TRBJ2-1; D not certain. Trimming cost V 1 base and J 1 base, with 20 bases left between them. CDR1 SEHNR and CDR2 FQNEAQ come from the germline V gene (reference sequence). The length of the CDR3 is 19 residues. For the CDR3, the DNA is TGTGCCAGCAGCTTAGTTCAACCCGCTTTGACGTATTCCTACAATGAGCAGTTCTTC. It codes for CASSLVQPALTYSYNEQFF.

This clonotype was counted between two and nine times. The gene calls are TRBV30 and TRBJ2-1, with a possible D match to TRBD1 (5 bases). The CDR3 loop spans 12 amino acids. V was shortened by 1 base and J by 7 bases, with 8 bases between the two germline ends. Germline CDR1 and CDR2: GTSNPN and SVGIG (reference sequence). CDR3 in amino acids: CAWSDRGNEQFF. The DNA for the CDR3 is TGTGCCTGGAGTGATAGGGGTAATGAGCAGTTCTTC.

The CDR3 loop is CASSPYREANTEAFF. The CDR3, as DNA: TGCGCCAGCAGCCCCTACAGGGAGGCCAACACTGAAGCTTTCTTT. This chain connects TRBV4-1 to TRBJ1-1; TRBD1 is a possible D gene (6 bases). Germline CDR1 and CDR2: MGHRA and YSYEKL. V dropped 4 bases and J dropped 2 bases, with 14 bases sitting between them. The CDR3 contains 15 residues.

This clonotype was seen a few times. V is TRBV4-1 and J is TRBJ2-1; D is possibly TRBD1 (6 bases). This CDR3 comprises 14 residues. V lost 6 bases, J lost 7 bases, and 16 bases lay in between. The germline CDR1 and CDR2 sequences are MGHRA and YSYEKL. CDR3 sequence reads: CASSNRDIWNEQFF. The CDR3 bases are TGCGCCAGCAGTAACAGGGACATATGGAATGAGCAGTTCTTC.

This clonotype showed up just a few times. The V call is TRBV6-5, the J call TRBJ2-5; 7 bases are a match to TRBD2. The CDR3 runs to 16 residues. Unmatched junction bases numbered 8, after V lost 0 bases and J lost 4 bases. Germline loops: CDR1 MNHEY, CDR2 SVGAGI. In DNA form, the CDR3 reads TGTGCCAGCAGTTACTCGATGGGACTACCTCCAGAGACCCAGTACTTC. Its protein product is CASSYSMGLPPETQYF.

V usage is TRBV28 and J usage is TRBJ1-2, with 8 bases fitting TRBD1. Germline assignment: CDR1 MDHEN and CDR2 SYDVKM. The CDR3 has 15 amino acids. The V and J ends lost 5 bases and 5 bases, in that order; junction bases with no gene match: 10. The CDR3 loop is CASSETQGVFYGYTF. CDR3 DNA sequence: TGTGCCAGCAGTGAAACACAGGGGGTCTTTTATGGCTACACCTTC.

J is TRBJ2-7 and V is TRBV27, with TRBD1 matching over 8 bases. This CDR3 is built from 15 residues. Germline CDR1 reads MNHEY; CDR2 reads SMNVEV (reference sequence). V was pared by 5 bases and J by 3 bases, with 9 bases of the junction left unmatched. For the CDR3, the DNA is TGTGCCAGCAGTGCGGAAGCCGGGACAGGCTACGAGCAGTACTTC. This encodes CASSAEAGTGYEQYF.

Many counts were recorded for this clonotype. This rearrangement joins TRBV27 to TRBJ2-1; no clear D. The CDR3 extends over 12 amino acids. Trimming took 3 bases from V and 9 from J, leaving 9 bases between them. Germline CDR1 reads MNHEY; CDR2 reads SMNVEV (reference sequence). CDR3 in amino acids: CASSLRGVEQFF. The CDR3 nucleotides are TGTGCCAGCAGTTTGCGAGGCGTTGAGCAGTTCTTC.

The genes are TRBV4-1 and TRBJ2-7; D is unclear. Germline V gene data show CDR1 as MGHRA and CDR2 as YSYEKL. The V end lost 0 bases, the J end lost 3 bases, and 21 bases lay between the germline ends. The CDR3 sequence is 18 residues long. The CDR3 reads CASSQDSPSGFEGYEQYF. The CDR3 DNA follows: TGCGCCAGCAGCCAAGATAGTCCGTCCGGGTTTGAAGGCTACGAGCAGTACTTC.

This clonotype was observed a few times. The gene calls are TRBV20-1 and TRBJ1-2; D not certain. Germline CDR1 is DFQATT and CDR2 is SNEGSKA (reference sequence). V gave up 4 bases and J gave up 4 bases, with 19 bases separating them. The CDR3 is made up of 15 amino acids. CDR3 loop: CSATSPDRTIYGYTF. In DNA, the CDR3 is TGCAGTGCTACCAGTCCGGACCGGACTATCTATGGCTACACCTTC.

The chain's CDR3 is CASSPHGTPSYEQYF. The CDR3 bases are TGTGCCAGCAGCCCACACGGGACACCGTCCTACGAGCAGTACTTC. The V call is TRBV28, the J call TRBJ2-7; D might be TRBD1 (6 bases). Germline V gene data show CDR1 as MDHEN and CDR2 as SYDVKM. The germline V and J ends were trimmed by 6 bases and 1 base, with 16 bases remaining between them. This CDR3 is built from 15 residues.

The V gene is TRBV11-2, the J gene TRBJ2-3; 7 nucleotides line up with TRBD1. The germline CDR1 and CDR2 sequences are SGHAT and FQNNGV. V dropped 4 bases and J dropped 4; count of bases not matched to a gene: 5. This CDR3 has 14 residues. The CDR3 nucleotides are TGTGCCAGCAGCTCGCACAGGGGTTCAGATACGCAGTATTTT. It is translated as CASSSHRGSDTQYF.

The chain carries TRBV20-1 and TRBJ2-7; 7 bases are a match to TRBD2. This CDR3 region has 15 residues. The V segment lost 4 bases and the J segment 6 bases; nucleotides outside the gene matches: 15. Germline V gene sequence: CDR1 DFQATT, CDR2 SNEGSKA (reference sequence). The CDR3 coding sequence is TGCAGTGCTAATAGTGGGAGGGCATCTATAGCCGAGCAGTACTTC. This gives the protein CSANSGRASIAEQYF.

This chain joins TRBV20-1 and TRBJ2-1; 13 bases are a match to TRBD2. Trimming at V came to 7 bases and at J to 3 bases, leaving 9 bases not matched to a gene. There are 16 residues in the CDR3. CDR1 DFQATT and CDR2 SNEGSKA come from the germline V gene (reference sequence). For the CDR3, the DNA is TGCAGTGTTCCGGGACTAGCGGGGAGTAACTACAATGAGCAGTTCTTC. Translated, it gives CSVPGLAGSNYNEQFF.

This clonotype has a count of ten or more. In DNA, the CDR3 is TGTGCCAGCAGCCAAGGACCCGGGCTAGCGGGAGAGGGCGAGCAGTACTTC. This sequence encodes CASSQGPGLAGEGEQYF. The genes are TRBV3-1 and TRBJ2-5, with TRBD2 matching over 10 bases. The end of the DNA aligns better with TRBJ2-7, so the J call may be wrong. Germline loops: CDR1 LGHDT, CDR2 YNNKEL (reference sequence). This CDR3 region has 17 residues.

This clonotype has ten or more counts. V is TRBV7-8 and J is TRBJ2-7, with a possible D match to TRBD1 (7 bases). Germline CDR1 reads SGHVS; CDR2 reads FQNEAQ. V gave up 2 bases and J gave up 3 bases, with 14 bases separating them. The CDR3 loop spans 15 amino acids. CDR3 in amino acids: CASSLRRGQNYEQYF. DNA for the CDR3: TGTGCCAGCAGCTTAAGGAGGGGACAGAACTACGAGCAGTACTTC.

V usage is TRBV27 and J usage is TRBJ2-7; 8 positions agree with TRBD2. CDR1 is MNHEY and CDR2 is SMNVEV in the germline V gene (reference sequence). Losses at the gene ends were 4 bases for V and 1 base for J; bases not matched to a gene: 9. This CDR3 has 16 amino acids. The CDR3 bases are TGTGCCAGCAGTTCCCGAGCGGGAGAGGTTTCCTACGAGCAGTACTTC. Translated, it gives CASSSRAGEVSYEQYF.

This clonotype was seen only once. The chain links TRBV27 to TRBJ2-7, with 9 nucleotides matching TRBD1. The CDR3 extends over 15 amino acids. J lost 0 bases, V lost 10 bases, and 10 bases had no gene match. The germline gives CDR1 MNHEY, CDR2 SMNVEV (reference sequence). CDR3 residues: CANLGQGSSSYEQYF. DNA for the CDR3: TGTGCCAACCTGGGACAGGGCTCAAGCTCCTACGAGCAGTACTTC.

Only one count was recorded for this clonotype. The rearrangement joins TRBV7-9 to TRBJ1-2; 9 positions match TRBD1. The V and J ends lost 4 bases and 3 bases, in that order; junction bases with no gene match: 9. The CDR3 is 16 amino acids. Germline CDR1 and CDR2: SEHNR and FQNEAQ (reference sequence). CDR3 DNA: TGTGCCAGCAGCTCCAGGAAGGGACAGGGTGACTATGGCTACACCTTC. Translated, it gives CASSSRKGQGDYGYTF. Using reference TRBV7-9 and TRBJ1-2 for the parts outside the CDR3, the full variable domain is DTGVSQNPRHKITKRGQNVTFRCDPISEHNRLYWYRQTLGQGPEFLTYFQNEAQLEKSRLLSDRFSAERPKGSFSTLEIQRTEQGDSAMYLCASSSRKGQGDYGYTFGSGTRLTVV.

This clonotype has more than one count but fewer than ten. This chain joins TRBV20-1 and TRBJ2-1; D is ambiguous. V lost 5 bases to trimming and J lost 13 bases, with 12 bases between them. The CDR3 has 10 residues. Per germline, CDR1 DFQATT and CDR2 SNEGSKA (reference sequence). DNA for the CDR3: TGCAGTGCTCCTTTTGACCGACAGTTCTTC. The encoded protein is CSAPFDRQFF.

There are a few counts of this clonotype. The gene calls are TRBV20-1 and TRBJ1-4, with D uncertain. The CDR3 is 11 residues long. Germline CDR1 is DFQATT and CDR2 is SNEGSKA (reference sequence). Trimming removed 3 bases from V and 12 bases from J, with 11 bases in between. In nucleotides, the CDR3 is TGCAGTGCTAGTTACGGTATGGAACTGTTTTTT. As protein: CSASYGMELFF.

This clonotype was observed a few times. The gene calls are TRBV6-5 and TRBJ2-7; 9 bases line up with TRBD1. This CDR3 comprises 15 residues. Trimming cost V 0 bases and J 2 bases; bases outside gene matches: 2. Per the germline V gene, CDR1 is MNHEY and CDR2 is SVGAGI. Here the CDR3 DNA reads TGTGCCAGCAGTTACTCCGGGACAGGGACCTACGAGCAGTACTTC. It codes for CASSYSGTGTYEQYF.

The CDR3 DNA reads TGTGCCAGCAGTTACCAGGGGAACACCGGGGAGCTGTTTTTT. It codes for CASSYQGNTGELFF. The gene calls are TRBV6-2 or TRBV6-3 and TRBJ2-2; a weak D match, TRBD1 (5 bases). The ends were cut back, 2 bases at V and 1 base at J, with 5 bases in the middle. The CDR3 is 14 residues long. Germline CDR1 reads MNHEY; CDR2 reads SVGEGT.

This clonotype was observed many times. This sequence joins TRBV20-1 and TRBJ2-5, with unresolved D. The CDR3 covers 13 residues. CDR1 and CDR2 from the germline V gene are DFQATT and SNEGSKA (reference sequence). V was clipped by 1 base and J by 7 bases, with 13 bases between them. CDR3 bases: TGCAGTGCTAGAGGTTCGCGGTTGGCGACCCAGTACTTC. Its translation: CSARGSRLATQYF.

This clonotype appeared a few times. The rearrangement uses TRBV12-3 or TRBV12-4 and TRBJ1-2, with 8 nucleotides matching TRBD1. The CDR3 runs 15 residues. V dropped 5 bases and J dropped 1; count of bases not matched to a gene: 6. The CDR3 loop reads CASSPTGGHNYGYTF. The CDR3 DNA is TGTGCCAGCAGTCCAACAGGGGGGCATAACTATGGCTACACCTTC.

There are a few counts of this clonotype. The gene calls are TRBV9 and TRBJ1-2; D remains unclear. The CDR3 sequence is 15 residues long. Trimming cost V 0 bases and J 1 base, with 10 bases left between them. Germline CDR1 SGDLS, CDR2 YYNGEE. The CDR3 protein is CASSVAPQSNYGYTF. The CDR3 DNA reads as TGTGCCAGCAGCGTAGCGCCCCAAAGTAACTATGGCTACACCTTC.

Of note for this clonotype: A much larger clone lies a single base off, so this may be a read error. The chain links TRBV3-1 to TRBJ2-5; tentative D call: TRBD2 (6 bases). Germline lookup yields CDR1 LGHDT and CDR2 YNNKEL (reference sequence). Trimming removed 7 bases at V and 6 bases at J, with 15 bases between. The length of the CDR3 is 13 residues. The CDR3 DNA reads TGTGCCAGCAACTTCACCGGGACTCAGACCCAGTACTTC. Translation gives CASNFTGTQTQYF.

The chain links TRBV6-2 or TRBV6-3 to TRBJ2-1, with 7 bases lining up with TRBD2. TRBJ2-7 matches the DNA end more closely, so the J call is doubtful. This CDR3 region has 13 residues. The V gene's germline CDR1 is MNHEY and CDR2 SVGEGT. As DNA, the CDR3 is TGTGCCAGCAGGGTCGGACTAGGTTATGAGCAGTACTTC. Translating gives CASRVGLGYEQYF.

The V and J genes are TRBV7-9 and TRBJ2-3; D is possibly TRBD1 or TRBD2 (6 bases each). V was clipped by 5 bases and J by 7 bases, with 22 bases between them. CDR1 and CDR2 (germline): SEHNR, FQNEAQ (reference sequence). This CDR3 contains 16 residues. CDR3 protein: CASSPSWLGGKNTQYF. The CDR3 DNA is TGTGCCAGCAGCCCTAGTTGGCTAGGGGGGAAAAATACGCAGTATTTT.